These T cell receptor beta chains were read from a single sample in a study of T cell changes during pregnancy in multiple sclerosis. Clones were sequenced by immunoSEQ multiplex PCR, and TCRdb holds only the in-frame ones, with some missing. This table has 35,000 to 45,000 clones, almost 90% appearing once. Material: peripheral blood, obtained in the second trimester of pregnancy. Source of these receptors: a female donor in good health, enrolled as a control in a pregnancy study. CDR3s include the opening cysteine and the closing phenylalanine or tryptophan. A D gene is named only where the DNA matches it firmly. The size field is filled for only some rows; it gives once, few, many or a size class.

v_gene	j_gene	d_gene	abundance	CDR3aa	CDR3nt
TRBV10-3	TRBJ1-1	-	few	CANSIDSTNTEAFF	TGTGCCAATTCAATCGACAGTACCAACACTGAAGCTTTCTTT
TRBV6-1	TRBJ2-3	TRBD1	-	CASLGGQGLGTQYF	TGTGCCAGCTTGGGGGGACAGGGCTTAGGTACGCAGTATTTT
TRBV5-4	TRBJ2-3	-	-	CASSLGGAGAFGDTQYF	TGTGCCAGCAGCTTGGGGGGGGCGGGAGCTTTCGGAGATACGCAGTATTTT
TRBV14	TRBJ2-3	-	-	CASSQEGGNVVDTQYF	TGTGCCAGCAGCCAAGAAGGCGGGAACGTTGTAGATACGCAGTATTTT
TRBV4-3	TRBJ1-4	TRBD1	-	CASSQRPGGLGEKLFF	TGCGCCAGCAGCCAAAGACCAGGGGGCTTAGGCGAAAAACTGTTTTTT
TRBV5-6	TRBJ2-1	TRBD1	once	CASSLFGTGAGTEQFF	TGTGCCAGCAGCTTGTTTGGGACAGGGGCCGGGACGGAGCAGTTCTTC
TRBV6-5	TRBJ1-1	-	-	CASSWRAGNTEAFF	TGTGCCAGCAGTTGGAGGGCAGGGAACACTGAAGCTTTCTTT
TRBV5-5	TRBJ2-1	TRBD2	-	CASRLGLAGGRSSYNEQFF	TGTGCCAGCAGATTAGGACTAGCGGGGGGCCGGAGCTCCTACAATGAGCAGTTCTTC
TRBV30	TRBJ2-2	-	-	CAWNRQSNTGELFF	TGTGCCTGGAACCGACAGTCGAACACCGGGGAGCTGTTTTTT
TRBV6-5	TRBJ2-5	TRBD2	-	CASSYSGGGGETQYF	TGTGCCAGCAGTTACTCGGGGGGGGGAGGGGAGACCCAGTACTTC
TRBV5-1	TRBJ2-7	-	-	CASSLRDIAYEQYF	TGCGCCAGCAGCCTCCGGGACATAGCCTACGAGCAGTACTTC
TRBV30	TRBJ1-2	TRBD1	-	CAWTGGGYGYTF	TGTGCCTGGACAGGGGGTGGCTATGGCTACACCTTC
TRBV7-8	TRBJ1-5	-	once	CASSLNRLNVVGNQPQHF	TGTGCCAGCAGCTTAAACAGGTTGAACGTAGTCGGGAATCAGCCCCAGCATTTT
TRBV19	TRBJ1-5	-	-	CASSMGPSNQPQHF	TGTGCCAGTAGTATGGGCCCCAGCAATCAGCCCCAGCATTTT
TRBV5-1	TRBJ2-7	-	-	CASSIGGTANSYEQYF	TGCGCCAGCAGCATTGGGGGGACAGCTAATTCCTACGAGCAGTACTTC
TRBV4-3	TRBJ2-3	TRBD2	once	CASSQGTSGGAFGDTQYF	TGCGCCAGCAGCCAAGGTACTAGCGGGGGGGCGTTTGGAGATACGCAGTATTTT
TRBV11-3	TRBJ2-6	-	-	CASSSHSGANVLTF	TGTGCCAGCAGCTCCCACTCTGGGGCCAACGTCCTGACTTTC
TRBV2	TRBJ1-4	-	-	CASSEREKLFF	TGTGCCAGCAGTGAGCGGGAAAAACTGTTTTTT
TRBV30	TRBJ2-7	-	-	CAWSAGPGENYEQYF	TGTGCCTGGAGTGCCGGACCAGGGGAAAACTACGAGCAGTACTTC
TRBV5-5	TRBJ2-7	TRBD2	-	CASSFWTSGIQGVEQYF	TGTGCCAGCAGCTTCTGGACTAGCGGGATCCAGGGCGTCGAGCAGTACTTC
TRBV25-1	TRBJ2-1	-	-	CASSELGGGGNEQFF	TGTGCCAGCAGTGAATTAGGGGGGGGAGGGAATGAGCAGTTCTTC
TRBV29-1	TRBJ2-1	TRBD2	-	CSVSTRLAGDAEQFF	TGCAGCGTTTCGACCAGACTAGCGGGAGACGCTGAGCAGTTCTTC
TRBV4-2	TRBJ2-4	-	-	CASSPLNGRGENIQYF	TGTGCCAGCAGCCCGTTAAACGGGAGAGGGGAAAACATTCAGTACTTC
TRBV19	TRBJ1-5	TRBD1	-	CASSSGTGRHQPQHF	TGTGCCAGTAGTAGTGGGACAGGGCGGCATCAGCCCCAGCATTTT
TRBV30	TRBJ2-5	TRBD2	-	CAWSVSSGGAQETQYF	TGTGCCTGGAGTGTATCTTCGGGGGGGGCCCAAGAGACCCAGTACTTC
TRBV5-6	TRBJ1-6	TRBD1	few	CASSQDRGNSPLHF	TGTGCCAGCAGCCAGGACAGGGGAAATTCACCCCTCCACTTT
TRBV4-3	TRBJ1-2	-	-	CASSQVTGGSYGYTF	TGCGCCAGCAGCCAAGTCACCGGGGGTAGCTATGGCTACACCTTC
TRBV19	TRBJ1-2	TRBD1	-	CASSIGSSAGGQYYGYTF	TGTGCCAGTAGTATTGGTTCTTCCGCCGGGGGACAGTACTATGGCTACACCTTC
TRBV29-1	TRBJ2-2	TRBD2	once	CSVPGGSNTGELFF	TGCAGCGTCCCGGGGGGGTCGAACACCGGGGAGCTGTTTTTT
TRBV18	TRBJ1-4	-	-	CASSPTVSEKLFF	TGTGCCAGCTCACCGACAGTTAGCGAAAAACTGTTTTTT
TRBV19	TRBJ2-7	TRBD1	-	CASSILATGAEQYF	TGTGCCAGTAGTATCCTAGCCACAGGGGCCGAGCAGTACTTC
TRBV7-2	TRBJ2-7	TRBD2	-	CASSSRSSGGAEQYF	TGTGCCAGCAGCTCCCGTTCTAGCGGGGGAGCCGAGCAGTACTTC
TRBV5-4	TRBJ2-2	-	once	CASSSPGLKNTGELFF	TGTGCCAGCAGTTCCCCGGGACTTAAGAACACCGGGGAGCTGTTTTTT
TRBV30	TRBJ1-1	-	-	CAWKGAMNTEAFF	TGTGCCTGGAAAGGGGCCATGAACACTGAAGCTTTCTTT
TRBV4-3	TRBJ2-3	TRBD2	many	CASSQQAGGANPDTQYF	TGCGCCAGCAGCCAACAAGCCGGGGGGGCCAATCCAGATACGCAGTATTTT
TRBV19	TRBJ1-1	-	-	CASSQKGGQIEAFF	TGTGCCAGTAGCCAAAAGGGGGGGCAGATCGAAGCTTTCTTT
TRBV30	TRBJ2-5	-	-	CAWSISQETQYF	TGTGCCTGGAGTATCAGCCAAGAGACCCAGTACTTC
TRBV19	TRBJ2-1	TRBD2	-	CASSMWQGLAGGDEQFF	TGTGCCAGTAGTATGTGGCAGGGGCTAGCGGGAGGGGATGAGCAGTTCTTC
TRBV6-5	TRBJ1-2	-	-	CASSYLAGRLNYGYTF	TGTGCCAGCAGTTACTTGGCGGGACGGCTTAACTATGGCTACACCTTC
TRBV5-8	TRBJ1-5	TRBD1	once	CASSSRTGPSNQPQHF	TGTGCCAGCAGCTCCCGGACAGGGCCTAGCAATCAGCCCCAGCATTTT
TRBV5-8	TRBJ2-5	TRBD1	-	CASSLTGEETQYF	TGTGCCAGCAGCTTGACAGGGGAAGAGACCCAGTACTTC
TRBV7-9	TRBJ2-3	-	-	CASSSSGDTQYF	TGTGCCAGCAGCTCCAGCGGCGATACGCAGTATTTT
TRBV30	TRBJ1-5	TRBD1	-	CAWSATGGYSNQPQHF	TGTGCCTGGAGTGCTACAGGGGGATATAGCAATCAGCCCCAGCATTTT
TRBV19	TRBJ2-1	TRBD1	-	CASNPQGAGVYNEQFF	TGTGCCAGTAACCCGCAGGGGGCAGGAGTGTACAATGAGCAGTTCTTC
TRBV6-1	TRBJ2-4	-	-	CASSEKRIGARDIQYF	TGTGCCAGCAGTGAAAAACGGATTGGGGCTAGGGACATTCAGTACTTC
TRBV7-6	TRBJ2-3	-	-	CASSPLVPGLKTDTQYF	TGTGCCAGCAGCCCACTAGTCCCGGGACTTAAAACAGATACGCAGTATTTT
TRBV27	TRBJ2-2	TRBD1	-	CASSFPTRPGGTGELFF	TGTGCCAGCAGTTTCCCCACCAGGCCAGGGGGTACCGGGGAGCTGTTTTTT
TRBV27	TRBJ1-1	-	-	CASSLFGMNTEAFF	TGTGCCAGCAGTTTATTCGGGATGAACACTGAAGCTTTCTTT
TRBV10-3	TRBJ2-3	-	-	CATRHRETDTQYF	TGTGCCACTCGGCACAGGGAAACAGATACGCAGTATTTT